The clone carrying this TCR beta chain was seen a handful of times. The CDR3 loop spans 13 amino acids. The ends were cut back, 5 bases at V and 8 bases at J, with 10 bases in the middle. CDR1 and CDR2 (germline): WNHNN, SYGVQD (reference sequence). This specimen belongs to a study of blood T cell repertoires in COVID-19. The assay was immunoSEQ multiplex PCR, and TCRdb's table has in-frame clones only and misses some. The data contain about 130,000 clones, 86% of them singletons. Sequenced: peripheral blood. This chain connects TRBV10-1 to TRBJ1-6, with D unclear. The sequence derives from a human donor in a cohort sampled during active COVID-19. As DNA, the CDR3 is TGCGCCAGCAGTAGTTTAACGGATTCACCCCTCCACTTT. It specifies CASSSLTDSPLHF.